This is a list of T cell receptor beta chains from one sample in a study of blood T cell repertoires in COVID-19. Repertoires were generated with immunoSEQ multiplex PCR, while TCRdb's copy carries only in-frame clones and drops some. The sample yields roughly 90,000 clones, approximately 86% seen once. Input material: peripheral blood. Source of these receptors: a human donor in a cohort sampled during active COVID-19. CDR3s include the opening cysteine and the closing phenylalanine or tryptophan. D genes are given only for firm matches. Size is omitted from some rows. Given values are once, few, many or a class for expanded clones.

v_call	clone_size	d_call	j_call	cdr3_nt	cdr3_aa
TRBV24-1	NA	TRBD1	TRBJ2-3	TGTGCCACCAGTGACCCGGACAGGGTGAGAGATACGCAGTATTTT	CATSDPDRVRDTQYF
TRBV5-1	NA	TRBD2	TRBJ2-7	TGCGCCAGCAGGCGGACTAGCGGGAGCTCCTACGAGCAGTACTTC	CASRRTSGSSYEQYF
TRBV23-1	NA	NA	TRBJ2-7	TGCGCCAGCAGTCAATCAAGGTCCTACCGGGACAGGGGAACTCTAGCGGGAGAATATGAGCAGTACTTC	CASSQSRSYRDRGTLAGEYEQYF
TRBV25-1	few	NA	TRBJ2-7	TGTGCCAGCAGTGGCGATTCCTACGAGCAGTACTTC	CASSGDSYEQYF
TRBV6-5	few	TRBD2	TRBJ2-3	TGTGCCAGCAGTTATCGCAGGACTAGCGGCACAGATACGCAGTATTTT	CASSYRRTSGTDTQYF
TRBV15	NA	NA	TRBJ2-3	TGTGCCACCAGCAGAGATCTAGCGAAACGGGACACAGATACGCAGTATTTT	CATSRDLAKRDTDTQYF
TRBV6-5	NA	TRBD1	TRBJ1-4	TGTGCCAGCAGTAGAGGACGGGACAGGGGTGAAAAACTGTTTTTT	CASSRGRDRGEKLFF
TRBV4-3	NA	NA	TRBJ1-5	TGCGCCAGCAGCCAAGTGCGCGGTGGGTATAGCAATCAGCCCCAGCATTTT	CASSQVRGGYSNQPQHF
TRBV5-4	NA	TRBD2	TRBJ2-1	TGTGCCAGCAGCTTGGTTGCTAGCGGAAAGCAGTTCTTC	CASSLVASGKQFF
TRBV28	NA	NA	TRBJ2-1	TGTGCCAGCAGCCTGACTAGATGGTACAATGAGCAGTTCTTC	CASSLTRWYNEQFF
TRBV1	once	NA	TRBJ2-5	TGCACCAGCAGACCAGGCCGGGACAGTTCTTCGGAGACCCAGTACTTC	CTSRPGRDSSSETQYF
TRBV6-2/TRBV6-3	NA	NA	TRBJ2-7	TGTGCCAGCAGCCAGAGGACAGAGCAGTACTTC	CASSQRTEQYF
TRBV7-9	NA	NA	TRBJ2-7	TGTGCCAGCAGCTACCCGGACAGAGACTACGAGCAGTACTTC	CASSYPDRDYEQYF
TRBV30	NA	NA	TRBJ2-7	TGTGCCTGGGGATCGACAGTATACGAGCAGTACTTC	CAWGSTVYEQYF
TRBV7-3	NA	NA	TRBJ1-5	TGTGCCAGCAGCTTAAGTGACCGCGCCGGGGGCAATCAGCCCCAGCATTTT	CASSLSDRAGGNQPQHF
TRBV5-1	few	TRBD1	TRBJ1-2	TGCGCCAGCAGCACAGGGACAGGCCCTAACTATGGCTACACCTTC	CASSTGTGPNYGYTF
TRBV19	NA	NA	TRBJ2-1	TGTGCCAGTAGTGCGGGCCCCTACAATGAGCAGTTCTTC	CASSAGPYNEQFF
TRBV30	NA	TRBD1	TRBJ1-6	TGTGCCTGGAGGTGGCGAGGACAGGGGTATTCACCCCTCCACTTT	CAWRWRGQGYSPLHF
TRBV11-2	NA	TRBD1	TRBJ2-7	TGTGCCAGCAGCTTAGAATTAGGGACAGTCTCCTACGAGCAGTACTTC	CASSLELGTVSYEQYF
TRBV7-7	NA	TRBD1	TRBJ2-2	TGTGCTAGCAGCTTAGCGACAGGGAGTACCGGGGAGCTGTTTTTT	CASSLATGSTGELFF
TRBV15	NA	TRBD1	TRBJ2-4	TGTGCCACCAGCATTCCCCGAGGGGACAGGGAAGCCAAAAACATTCAGTACTTC	CATSIPRGDREAKNIQYF
TRBV5-1	NA	TRBD1	TRBJ1-4	TGCGCCAGCAGCTTGGGGACAGGGACTAATGAAAAACTGTTTTTT	CASSLGTGTNEKLFF
TRBV28	NA	TRBD1	TRBJ1-1	TGTGCCAGCAGGCGACAACAGGGGTCTGAAGCTTTCTTT	CASRRQQGSEAFF